The 20 T cell receptor beta chains listed next were all sequenced from one sample in a study of vaccination and CD4 T cells after COVID-19. Oncomine TCR Beta short-read sequencing was applied to DNA from cultured CD4+ T cells. TCRdb re-called the PCR reads with MiXCR, one entry per CDR3 protein. The repertoire holds 15,000 to 17,000 distinct CDR3 sequences, with around 40% as singletons. No cognate antigen is known for these TCRs. Treatment indicated: roughly ten-day PBMC culture with coronavirus spike peptide pools or control peptides (ViraFEST assay). Input material: cultured CD4+ T cells from blood. These TCRs come from a human donor with COVID-19.

This chain joins TRBV5-3 and TRBJ2-3; 9 nucleotides agree with TRBD2. TRBV5-3 counts as an open reading frame of uncertain function. This CDR3 comprises 16 residues. The V and J ends lost 8 bases and 4 bases, in that order; junction bases with no gene match: 14. The CDR3 DNA is TGTGCCAGCAGCCCTGTGGCTAGCGGGGTTTCAGATACGCAGTATTTT. Translation gives CASSPVASGVSDTQYF.

This clonotype has only a few counts. The chain links TRBV20-1 to TRBJ2-5; TRBD2 aligns across 7 bases. The CDR3 runs 16 residues. V shed 0 bases, J shed 5 bases, and the junction held 12 bases outside the gene matches. Germline assignment: CDR1 DFQATT and CDR2 SNEGSKA (reference sequence). CDR3 sequence: CSARDPRASGGETQYF. Written as DNA, the CDR3 is TGCAGTGCTAGAGATCCCAGGGCTAGCGGTGGGGAGACCCAGTACTTC.

This clonotype was observed a few times. The V call is TRBV7-2, the J call TRBJ1-2; maybe TRBD1 (6 bases). The V end was cut by 5 bases, the J end by 3 bases, with 10 bases between. The CDR3 spans 13 residues. The germline V gene encodes CDR1 SGHTA and CDR2 FQGNSA. For the CDR3, the DNA is TGTGCCAGCAGCAGGGACACCGACTATGGCTACACCTTC. Protein: CASSRDTDYGYTF.

This chain uses TRBV7-2 with TRBJ2-7; 8 bases are shared with TRBD1. Germline CDR1 reads SGHTA; CDR2 reads FQGNSA. V shed 8 bases, J shed 4 bases, and the junction held 13 bases outside the gene matches. The CDR3 is 15 residues long. CDR3 sequence (DNA): TGTGCCAGCTCACCACAGGGGGTGCCCCCTTACGAGCAGTACTTC. Amino acids: CASSPQGVPPYEQYF.

This chain links TRBV2 with TRBJ1-1, with a weak D call TRBD1 (5 bases). V gave up 5 bases and J gave up 4 bases, with 11 bases separating them. CDR1 and CDR2 (germline): SNHLY, FYNNEI. CDR3 length equals 13 residues. The CDR3 coding sequence is TGTGCCAGCAGTCAAGGGGTCGGCACTGAAGCTTTCTTT. Amino acids: CASSQGVGTEAFF.

This chain joins TRBV20-1 and TRBJ1-3; 8 bases align to TRBD1. Germline CDR1 is DFQATT and CDR2 is SNEGSKA (reference sequence). This CDR3 contains 14 residues. V shed 5 bases, J shed 7 bases, and the junction held 10 bases outside the gene matches. This CDR3 reads CSAEGQGNLNTIYF. CDR3 sequence (DNA): TGCAGTGCTGAAGGACAGGGAAACTTGAACACCATATATTTT.

This clonotype has just a few counts. This chain connects TRBV6-5 to TRBJ1-1; D unclear. Germline CDR1 and CDR2: MNHEY and SVGAGI. V dropped 2 bases and J dropped 4 bases, with 14 bases sitting between them. This CDR3 comprises 15 residues. The CDR3 spells CASSYGSGRVTEAFF. The CDR3 nucleotides read TGTGCCAGCAGTTACGGGTCGGGAAGGGTCACTGAAGCTTTCTTT.

This clonotype was seen a handful of times. The chain uses TRBV5-4 and TRBJ2-3; no clear D gene. Germline assignment: CDR1 SGHNT and CDR2 YYREEE (reference sequence). CDR3 length: 13 amino acids. Trimming left V 6 bases short and J 2 bases short, with 10 bases between. The chain's CDR3 is CASKSAPTDTQYF. In nucleotides, the CDR3 is TGTGCCAGCAAGAGTGCACCCACAGATACGCAGTATTTT.

V is TRBV5-6 and J is TRBJ2-3; D call uncertain. The CDR3 runs to 13 residues. V gave up 0 bases and J gave up 2 bases, with 4 bases separating them. Germline CDR1 SGHDT, CDR2 YYEEEE. The chain's CDR3 is CASSLGATDTQYF. In DNA form, the CDR3 reads TGTGCCAGCAGCTTGGGAGCCACAGATACGCAGTATTTT.

The chain combines TRBV7-8 with TRBJ1-3; no clear D. This CDR3 region has 16 residues. Germline V gene lookup returns CDR1 SGHVS and CDR2 FQNEAQ. Trimming shortened V by 2 bases and J by 4 bases, and 15 bases separated the two germline ends. This CDR3 is CASSLLLEAAGNTIYF. The DNA for the CDR3 is TGTGCCAGCAGCTTACTTTTAGAGGCGGCGGGAAACACCATATATTTT.

The rearrangement joins TRBV6-5 to TRBJ1-1, with TRBD1 identical over 10 bases. The ends lost 0 bases at V and 5 bases at J; junction bases unmatched: 6. This CDR3 region has 16 residues. Per the germline V gene, CDR1 is MNHEY and CDR2 is SVGAGI. CDR3 sequence: CASSYSLDRGLTEAFF. The DNA for the CDR3 is TGTGCCAGCAGTTACTCGCTGGACAGGGGGTTGACTGAAGCTTTCTTT.

This clonotype was detected only a few times. V is TRBV20-1 and J is TRBJ1-3; D remains unclear. Germline V gives CDR1 DFQATT, CDR2 SNEGSKA (reference sequence). V dropped 2 bases and J dropped 0 bases, with 14 bases sitting between them. The CDR3 sequence is 16 residues long. The CDR3 loop reads CSARIRSSGSGNTIYF. The DNA of the CDR3 is TGCAGTGCTAGAATCCGTAGTAGCGGCTCTGGAAACACCATATATTTT.

CDR3 DNA: TGTGCCAGCAGGCGGACCGGGACAGGGGCAGAGACCCAGTACTTC. It is translated as CASRRTGTGAETQYF. V and J are TRBV6-1 and TRBJ2-5; 10 bases map to TRBD1. The length of the CDR3 is 15 residues. V trimming: 6 bases; J trimming: 4 bases; junction bases outside the gene matches: 8. Per germline, CDR1 MNHNS and CDR2 SASEGT.

This clonotype was found a few times. The rearrangement uses TRBV29-1 and TRBJ1-1; 9 nucleotides match TRBD1. The germline V gene has CDR1 SQVTM and CDR2 ANQGSEA. The CDR3 covers 14 residues. Trimming removed 6 bases from V and 10 bases from J; junction bases left unmatched: 15. The CDR3 loop is CSVPLEDRGGLAFF. CDR3 DNA sequence: TGCAGCGTACCCTTAGAGGACAGGGGAGGGTTAGCTTTCTTT. Combining the CDR3 with reference TRBV29-1 and TRBJ1-1 gives the whole variable domain SAVISQKPSRDICQRGTSLTIQCQVDSQVTMMFWYRQQPGQSLTLIATANQGSEATYESGFVIDKFPISRPNLTFSTLTVSNMSPEDSSIYLCSVPLEDRGGLAFFGQGTRLTVV.

This clonotype was observed a few times. The chain has TRBV6-1 and TRBJ1-5; tentative D call: TRBD1 (5 bases). The length of the CDR3 is 15 residues. In germline, CDR1 is MNHNS, CDR2 SASEGT. With 6 bases removed from V and 3 bases from J, the gap between germline ends came to 15 bases. The CDR3 here is CASSLNGGFNQPQHF. The CDR3, as DNA: TGTGCCAGCAGCCTAAACGGGGGGTTCAATCAGCCCCAGCATTTT.

The rearrangement joins TRBV6-1 to TRBJ1-2; D is unresolved. Germline CDR1 reads MNHNS; CDR2 reads SASEGT. This CDR3 has 12 residues. Trimming cost V 6 bases and J 4 bases, with 9 bases left between them. The CDR3, as DNA: TGTGCCAGCAGCCGGACTAGCTATGGCTACACCTTC. Amino acids: CASSRTSYGYTF.

The CDR3, as DNA: TGTGCCAGCAGCTTGCCGACTGAAGCTGAAGCTTTCTTT. Translated: CASSLPTEAEAFF. The V and J genes are TRBV5-5 and TRBJ1-1; D remains unclear. The germline gives CDR1 SGHKS, CDR2 YYEKEE (reference sequence). CDR3 size: 13 residues. V lost 1 base to trimming and J lost 6 bases, with 10 bases between them.

J is TRBJ1-3 and V is TRBV7-2; weak D call: TRBD1 (5 bases). Trimming left V 1 base short and J 2 bases short, with 15 bases between. This CDR3 is built from 17 residues. The germline V gene has CDR1 SGHTA and CDR2 FQGNSA. CDR3 protein: CASSLVSPREAGNTIYF. The CDR3 bases are TGTGCCAGCAGCTTAGTCTCCCCCAGGGAGGCTGGAAACACCATATATTTT. Full variable domain (rest looked up from reference TRBV7-2 and TRBJ1-3): GAGVSQSPSNKVTEKGKDVELRCDPISGHTALYWYRQSLGQGLEFLIYFQGNSAPDKSGLPSDRFSAERTGGSVSTLTIQRTQQEDSAVYLCASSLVSPREAGNTIYFGEGSWLTVV.

The gene calls are TRBV7-6 and TRBJ2-3, with TRBD2 matching over 9 bases. V trimming: 1 base; J trimming: 6 bases; junction bases outside the gene matches: 2. The CDR3 is 14 amino acids. CDR1 and CDR2 from the germline V gene are SGHVS and FNYEAQ. The CDR3 region is CASSLERGVDTQYF. CDR3 bases: TGTGCCAGCAGCTTAGAGCGGGGGGTGGATACGCAGTATTTT.

This chain uses TRBV20-1 with TRBJ2-2; 10 positions agree with TRBD2. Germline V gives CDR1 DFQATT, CDR2 SNEGSKA (reference sequence). This CDR3 has 15 residues. V gave up 6 bases and J gave up 4 bases; unmatched junction bases: 8. DNA for the CDR3: TGCAGTGCCCCTAGAAGCGGGGGGGGCACCGGGGAGCTGTTTTTT. Residues: CSAPRSGGGTGELFF.